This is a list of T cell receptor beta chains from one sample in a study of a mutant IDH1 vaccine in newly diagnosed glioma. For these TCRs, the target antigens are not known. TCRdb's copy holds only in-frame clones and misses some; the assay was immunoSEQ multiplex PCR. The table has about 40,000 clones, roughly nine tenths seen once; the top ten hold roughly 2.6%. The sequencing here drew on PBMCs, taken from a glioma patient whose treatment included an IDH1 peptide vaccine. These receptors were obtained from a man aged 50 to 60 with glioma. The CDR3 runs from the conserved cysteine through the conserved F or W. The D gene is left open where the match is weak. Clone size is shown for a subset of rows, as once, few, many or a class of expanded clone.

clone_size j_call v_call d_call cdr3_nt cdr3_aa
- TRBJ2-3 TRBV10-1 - TGCGCCAGCAGTGGTCAGGGGTCTAGCACAGATACGCAGTATTTT CASSGQGSSTDTQYF
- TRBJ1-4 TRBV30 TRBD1 TGTGCCTGGAGGACAGGGGGAAGTGAAAAACTGTTTTTT CAWRTGGSEKLFF
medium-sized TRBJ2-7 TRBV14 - TGTGCCAGCAGCCGGATCCAGGGAAGGTCCCACGAGCAGTACTTC CASSRIQGRSHEQYF
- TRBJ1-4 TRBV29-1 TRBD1 TGCAGCGTAGGGGGACAGGGGGCAAGTGAAAAACTGTTTTTT CSVGGQGASEKLFF
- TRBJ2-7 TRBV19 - TGTGCCAGTAGTATAGAGTACAACCGCTACGAGCAGTACTTC CASSIEYNRYEQYF
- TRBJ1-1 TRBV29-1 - TGCAGCGTTAGGGTTGAAGGATACACTGAAGCTTTCTTT CSVRVEGYTEAFF
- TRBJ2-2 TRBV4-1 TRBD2 TGCGCCAGCAGCCAAGTAAGGGGGGGGACTAGCGGGAGAGGACACACCGGGGAGCTGTTTTTT CASSQVRGGTSGRGHTGELFF
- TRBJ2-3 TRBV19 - TGTGCCAGTAGTCGCAGGGGTATGAGCACAGATACGCAGTATTTT CASSRRGMSTDTQYF
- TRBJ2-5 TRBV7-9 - TGTGCCAGCAGCTTAGCTTTTGGGGGCAGTGGGGAGACCCAGTACTTC CASSLAFGGSGETQYF
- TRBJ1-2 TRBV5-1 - TGCGCCAGCAGCTTATTCCTTGGGGAATCTAACTATGGCTACACCTTC CASSLFLGESNYGYTF
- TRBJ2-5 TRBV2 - TGTGCCAGCAGTGTCGTAATCCAAGAGACCCAGTACTTC CASSVVIQETQYF
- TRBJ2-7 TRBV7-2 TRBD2 TGTGCCAGCAGCCAAGGCGCTAGCGGGCCGGAGGAGCAGTACTTC CASSQGASGPEEQYF
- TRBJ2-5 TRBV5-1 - TGCGCCAGCAGCTTGGGGGCTAGAGGAAAGAGAGAGACCCAGTACTTC CASSLGARGKRETQYF
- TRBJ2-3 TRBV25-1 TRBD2 TGTGCCAGCACAGCGGGAGGTGCGGATACGCAGTATTTT CASTAGGADTQYF
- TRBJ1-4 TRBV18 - TGTGCCAGCTCAGTGCGGCCCGATGAAAAACTGTTTTTT CASSVRPDEKLFF
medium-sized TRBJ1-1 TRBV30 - TGTGCCTGGATCAAAGGGGAGAACACTGAAGCTTTCTTT CAWIKGENTEAFF
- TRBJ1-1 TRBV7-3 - TGTGCCAGCAGTAGTAGGGGGGGGACCACTGAAGCTTTCTTT CASSSRGGTTEAFF
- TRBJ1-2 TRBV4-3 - TGCGCCAGCAGCCAAGCGAGAGCGCAAGCGGCCTACTATGGCTACACCTTC CASSQARAQAAYYGYTF
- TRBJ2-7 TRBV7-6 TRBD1 TGTGCCAGCAGCTTAACGCGACAGGGGTACGAGCAGTACTTC CASSLTRQGYEQYF
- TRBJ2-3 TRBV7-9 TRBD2 TGTGCCAGCAGCTTAAGGGCGGGAGGGTCTGAAGATACGCAGTATTTT CASSLRAGGSEDTQYF
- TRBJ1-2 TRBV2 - TGTGCCAGCAGTGGGCGGGGGCTCGGCTACACCTTC CASSGRGLGYTF
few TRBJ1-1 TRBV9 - TGTGCCAGCAGCCCTGAGGGATTGAACACTGAAGCTTTCTTT CASSPEGLNTEAFF
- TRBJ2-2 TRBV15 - TGTGCCACCAGCAGATCGGGAGAGAACACCGGGGAGCTGTTTTTT CATSRSGENTGELFF
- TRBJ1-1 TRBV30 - TGTGCCTGGAGTCTCCTGGGGGATACTGAAGCTTTCTTT CAWSLLGDTEAFF
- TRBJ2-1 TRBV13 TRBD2 TGTGCCAGCAGCTTAGTTTGGGGGGGCGGACTAGCGGGAGTCGGCGAGCAGTTCTTC CASSLVWGGGLAGVGEQFF
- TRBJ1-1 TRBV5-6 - TGTGCCAGCAGCCCACCGTACGGGGTTTTTACTGAAGCTTTCTTT CASSPPYGVFTEAFF
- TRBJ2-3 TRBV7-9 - TGTGCCAGCAGCTTAGGTCATTACACAGATACGCAGTATTTT CASSLGHYTDTQYF
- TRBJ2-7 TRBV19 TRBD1 TGTGCCAGTAGTATTACCGGGACAGGGAACGAGCAGTACTTC CASSITGTGNEQYF
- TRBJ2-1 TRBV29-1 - TGCAGCGTTGAAGGGGGGGAGACGGGTTGGAATGAGCAGTTCTTC CSVEGGETGWNEQFF
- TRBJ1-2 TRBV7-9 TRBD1 TGTGCCAGCAGCTCCGGACAGGCACCCTGGGGCTACACCTTC CASSSGQAPWGYTF
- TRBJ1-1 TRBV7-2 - TGTGCCAGCAGCTTCGACATGGCGGGGAGAGCTTTCTTT CASSFDMAGRAFF
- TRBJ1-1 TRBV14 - TGTGCCAGCAGCCAGCTCGGACAGAAGAACACTGAAGCTTTCTTT CASSQLGQKNTEAFF
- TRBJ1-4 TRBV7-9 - TGTGCCAGCAGCTTCGCAGGGGAGGGTGAAAAACTGTTTTTT CASSFAGEGEKLFF
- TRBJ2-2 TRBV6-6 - TGTGCCAGCAGTTCCCAAGAAAACACCGGGGAGCTGTTTTTT CASSSQENTGELFF
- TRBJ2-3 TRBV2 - TGTGCCAGCAGTGGACAGGCGACAAATACGCAGTATTTT CASSGQATNTQYF
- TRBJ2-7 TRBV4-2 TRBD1 TGTGCCAGCAGCCGAGGACAGGGGCTTTCCTACGAGCAGTACTTC CASSRGQGLSYEQYF
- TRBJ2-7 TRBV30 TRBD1 TGTGCCTGGAGCCCGGGACAGTCTCATGGGGAGCAGTACTTC CAWSPGQSHGEQYF
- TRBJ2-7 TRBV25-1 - TGTGCCAGCACCCAAGGCGTTTTCTACGAGCAGTACTTC CASTQGVFYEQYF
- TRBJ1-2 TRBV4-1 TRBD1 TGCGCCAGCAGCCACCCCACCATCGGACAGGGGTCCTATGGCTACACCTTC CASSHPTIGQGSYGYTF
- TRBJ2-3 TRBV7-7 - TGTGCTAGCAGCCAGGCACAAGCAGATACGCAGTATTTT CASSQAQADTQYF
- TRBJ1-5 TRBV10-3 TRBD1 TGTGCCATCAACGACAGGGAAGGCAGTCAGCCCCAGCATTTT CAINDREGSQPQHF
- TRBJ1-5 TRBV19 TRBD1 TGTGCCAGTAGTTTGAGGGACAGGGACAATCAGCCCCAGCATTTT CASSLRDRDNQPQHF
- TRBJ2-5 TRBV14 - TGTGCCAGCAGCCAAGATACTCAGGCAAGGGAGACCCAGTACTTC CASSQDTQARETQYF
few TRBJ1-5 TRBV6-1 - TGTGCCAGCAGGGACTATATGGGGAATCAGCCCCAGCATTTT CASRDYMGNQPQHF
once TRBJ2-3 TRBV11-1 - TGTGCCAGCAGCTTAGGGATCTTGGGGCACGGGGATACGCAGTATTTT CASSLGILGHGDTQYF
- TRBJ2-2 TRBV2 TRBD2 TGTGCCAGCAGTGAAGAAGTACTAGCGGGAATGTTTTTT CASSEEVLAGMFF
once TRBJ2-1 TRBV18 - TGTGCCAGCTCACCACGATGGGAACCCTACAATGAGCAGTTCTTC CASSPRWEPYNEQFF
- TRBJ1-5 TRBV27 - TGTGCCAGCAGTTTGGCAGGGCATGGATGGAATCAGCCCCAGCATTTT CASSLAGHGWNQPQHF
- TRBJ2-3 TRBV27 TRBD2 TGTGCCAGCAGCCGACTAGCGGACACAGATACGCAGTATTTT CASSRLADTDTQYF
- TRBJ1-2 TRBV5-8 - TGTGCCAGCAGCTTCGACCTATGGACAGATCGAATAAACTATGGCTACACCTTC CASSFDLWTDRINYGYTF
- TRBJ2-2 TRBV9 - TGTGCCAGCAGCGTAGACGGGTACACCGGGGAGCTGTTTTTT CASSVDGYTGELFF
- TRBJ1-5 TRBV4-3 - TGCGCCAGCAGCCAAGATAGGGGTAATCAGCCCCAGCATTTT CASSQDRGNQPQHF
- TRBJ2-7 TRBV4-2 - TGTGCCAGCAGCCAAGATCGGTCCTCCCTCTCCTACGAGCAGTACTTC CASSQDRSSLSYEQYF
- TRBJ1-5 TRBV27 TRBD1 TGTGCCAGCAGGCCGGACAGGGCGGGTTATCAGCCCCAGCATTTT CASRPDRAGYQPQHF
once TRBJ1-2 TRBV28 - TGTGCCAGCAGTTTAGGCGACAGGCCCTCGAGGGGCTACACCTTC CASSLGDRPSRGYTF
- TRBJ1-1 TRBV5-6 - TGTGCCAGCAGCCTCCCCGCCAGGATGAACACTGAAGCTTTCTTT CASSLPARMNTEAFF
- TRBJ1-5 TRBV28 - TGTGCCAGCAGTTTTCCAGTAAGGGGAAGCAATCAGCCCCAGCATTTT CASSFPVRGSNQPQHF